These T cell receptor beta chains were read from a single sample in a study of cytotoxic CD8 clonotypes in ibrutinib-treated CLL. The table came from immunoSEQ multiplex PCR; TCRdb's copy has only in-frame clones and leaves some out. The data hold approximately 200,000 clones, with 72% observed a single time. Sequenced here: PBMCs, sampled after 24 months of ibrutinib treatment. The receptors shown here come from a human donor with chronic lymphocytic leukemia. Each CDR3 is given with its conserved first and last residue. Fields, in order: D gene, J gene, clone size, V gene, CDR3 DNA, CDR3 protein. The D gene is left open where the match is weak. The listing skips clone size in some rows; elsewhere it reads once, few, many or a size class.

d_call: .; j_call: TRBJ2-7; clone_size: once; v_call: TRBV4-1; cdr3_nt: TGCGCCAGCAGCCAAGAGGGAAGAGCCCGAGCCTACGAGCAGTACTTC; cdr3_aa: CASSQEGRARAYEQYF
d_call: TRBD2; j_call: TRBJ2-7; clone_size: .; v_call: TRBV28; cdr3_nt: TGTGCCAGCAGTATCCTCACTAGCGGGAGACCTGACGAGCAGTACTTC; cdr3_aa: CASSILTSGRPDEQYF
d_call: TRBD1; j_call: TRBJ1-5; clone_size: .; v_call: TRBV19; cdr3_nt: TGTGCCAGTAGTATCCGTTGGGACAGGCCCATGCATTTT; cdr3_aa: CASSIRWDRPMHF
d_call: .; j_call: TRBJ1-2; clone_size: .; v_call: TRBV13; cdr3_nt: TGTGCCAGCAGCTCATTCGGGGCCCTGCATGAGAGCCGATATGGCTACACCTTC; cdr3_aa: CASSSFGALHESRYGYTF
d_call: .; j_call: TRBJ2-7; clone_size: once; v_call: TRBV7-8; cdr3_nt: TGTGCCAGCAGCCCGCCCGAGGGGGTAGGCTCCTACGAGCAGTACTTC; cdr3_aa: CASSPPEGVGSYEQYF
d_call: .; j_call: TRBJ2-1; clone_size: .; v_call: TRBV7-8; cdr3_nt: TGTGCCAGCAGCCCCGTAGGCTCCTACAATGAGCAGTTCTTC; cdr3_aa: CASSPVGSYNEQFF
d_call: .; j_call: TRBJ2-3; clone_size: .; v_call: TRBV7-9; cdr3_nt: TGTGCCAGCAGCTTAGAGGGGACTAGCACAGATACGCAGTATTTT; cdr3_aa: CASSLEGTSTDTQYF
d_call: .; j_call: TRBJ2-5; clone_size: .; v_call: TRBV5-5; cdr3_nt: TGTGCCAGCAGCTTGGGACCGCGACAAGAGACCCAGTACTTC; cdr3_aa: CASSLGPRQETQYF
d_call: .; j_call: TRBJ1-1; clone_size: .; v_call: TRBV7-8; cdr3_nt: TGTGCCAGCAGCTTAAGGATTCGTCCGACAGATGAAGCTTTCTTT; cdr3_aa: CASSLRIRPTDEAFF
d_call: .; j_call: TRBJ1-2; clone_size: .; v_call: TRBV23-1; cdr3_nt: TGCGCCAGCAGTCACCGCTCGACAGGAGCTAACTATGGCTACACCTTC; cdr3_aa: CASSHRSTGANYGYTF
d_call: .; j_call: TRBJ1-6; clone_size: .; v_call: TRBV28; cdr3_nt: TGTGCCAGCAGCCAACTGACAAGCTCCTATAATTCACCCCTCCACTTT; cdr3_aa: CASSQLTSSYNSPLHF
d_call: TRBD2; j_call: TRBJ2-5; clone_size: once; v_call: TRBV5-5; cdr3_nt: TGTGCCAGCACCATCGGGACTAGCGGGAGTGGGACCCAGTACTTC; cdr3_aa: CASTIGTSGSGTQYF
d_call: .; j_call: TRBJ1-5; clone_size: .; v_call: TRBV28; cdr3_nt: TGTGCCAGCAGTTTTGGTTACGGTCAGCCCCAGCATTTT; cdr3_aa: CASSFGYGQPQHF
d_call: .; j_call: TRBJ1-5; clone_size: .; v_call: TRBV30; cdr3_nt: TGTGCCTGGAGCAGGGGAGATTATAGCAATCAGCCCCAGCATTTT; cdr3_aa: CAWSRGDYSNQPQHF
d_call: TRBD2; j_call: TRBJ2-7; clone_size: few; v_call: TRBV19; cdr3_nt: TGTGCCAGTAGTAGCCGAGCTAGCGGGCATTACGAGCAGTACTTC; cdr3_aa: CASSSRASGHYEQYF
d_call: .; j_call: TRBJ2-7; clone_size: .; v_call: TRBV18; cdr3_nt: TGTGCCAGCTCACCAGGGGTAGGGATGTACGAGCAGTACTTC; cdr3_aa: CASSPGVGMYEQYF
d_call: TRBD2; j_call: TRBJ2-1; clone_size: .; v_call: TRBV9; cdr3_nt: TGTGCCAGCAGCGTAGGCCAAGCTAGCGGGACAGTCAATGAGCAGTTCTTC; cdr3_aa: CASSVGQASGTVNEQFF
d_call: .; j_call: TRBJ2-6; clone_size: few; v_call: TRBV5-1; cdr3_nt: TGCGCCAGCAGCTCGGAACCTTCCAGGAACCCCTACTCTGGGGCCAACGTCCTGACTTTC; cdr3_aa: CASSSEPSRNPYSGANVLTF
d_call: TRBD1; j_call: TRBJ2-7; clone_size: .; v_call: TRBV28; cdr3_nt: TGTGCCAGCAGGGCCGGGACAGGATCCTACGAGCAGTACTTC; cdr3_aa: CASRAGTGSYEQYF
d_call: .; j_call: TRBJ2-5; clone_size: .; v_call: TRBV28; cdr3_nt: TGTGCCAGCAGTTACCCGCGTGGCAGGCCTGACCAAGAGACCCAGTACTTC; cdr3_aa: CASSYPRGRPDQETQYF
d_call: TRBD2; j_call: TRBJ2-2; clone_size: .; v_call: TRBV4-3; cdr3_nt: TGCGCCAGCAGCCAAGATGCGGGGGAAACCGGGGAGCTGTTTTTT; cdr3_aa: CASSQDAGETGELFF
d_call: .; j_call: TRBJ1-1; clone_size: .; v_call: TRBV19; cdr3_nt: TGTGCCAGTAAAAGGGCAGGCTTAGGGGACACTGAAGCTTTCTTT; cdr3_aa: CASKRAGLGDTEAFF
d_call: .; j_call: TRBJ2-7; clone_size: .; v_call: TRBV5-1; cdr3_nt: TGCGCCAGCAGCTTGGTAGAATCCTACGAGCAGTACTTC; cdr3_aa: CASSLVESYEQYF
d_call: .; j_call: TRBJ2-3; clone_size: few; v_call: TRBV5-4; cdr3_nt: TGTGCCAGCAGCTTGGCGGGAAGCACAGATACGCAGTATTTT; cdr3_aa: CASSLAGSTDTQYF
d_call: .; j_call: TRBJ2-3; clone_size: .; v_call: TRBV2; cdr3_nt: TGTGCCAGCAGTGCGAACGGGGTGGGCACGCAGTATTTT; cdr3_aa: CASSANGVGTQYF
d_call: TRBD1; j_call: TRBJ1-1; clone_size: once; v_call: TRBV27; cdr3_nt: TGTGCCAGCAGTATGGGACAGCAGTTGAACACTGAAGCTTTCTTT; cdr3_aa: CASSMGQQLNTEAFF
d_call: .; j_call: TRBJ2-7; clone_size: .; v_call: TRBV5-4; cdr3_nt: TGTGCCAGCAGCGCCGAGCGCAACTCCTACGAGCAGTACTTC; cdr3_aa: CASSAERNSYEQYF
d_call: .; j_call: TRBJ2-7; clone_size: .; v_call: TRBV5-1; cdr3_nt: TGCGCCAGCAGCTTGATTGGACGGAGCTCCTACGAGCAGTACTTC; cdr3_aa: CASSLIGRSSYEQYF
d_call: TRBD1; j_call: TRBJ2-7; clone_size: .; v_call: TRBV4-3; cdr3_nt: TGCGCCAGCAGCCAAGGGACAGGGGGCGCGACCTACGAGCAGTACTTC; cdr3_aa: CASSQGTGGATYEQYF
d_call: .; j_call: TRBJ1-5; clone_size: .; v_call: TRBV6-5; cdr3_nt: TGTGCCACATCTAGGGGGTTTCATCAGCCCCAGCATTTT; cdr3_aa: CATSRGFHQPQHF
d_call: TRBD1; j_call: TRBJ2-7; clone_size: .; v_call: TRBV19; cdr3_nt: TGTGCCAGTAGCCGCTCTTCTCGTCGAGGGACAGGGCACTACTACGAGCAGTACTTC; cdr3_aa: CASSRSSRRGTGHYYEQYF
d_call: TRBD1; j_call: TRBJ2-7; clone_size: .; v_call: TRBV4-3; cdr3_nt: TGCGCCAGCAGCCAAGATCCCCAGGGGGCGGGCTACGAGCAGTACTTC; cdr3_aa: CASSQDPQGAGYEQYF
d_call: TRBD2; j_call: TRBJ2-3; clone_size: .; v_call: TRBV28; cdr3_nt: TGTGCCAGCAGTGGCCCGGGGCGGGAGGGCACAGATACGCAGTATTTT; cdr3_aa: CASSGPGREGTDTQYF
d_call: TRBD2; j_call: TRBJ2-7; clone_size: .; v_call: TRBV11-2; cdr3_nt: TGTGCCAGCAGCTTTAGCGGGCCCGCCTACGAGCAGTACTTC; cdr3_aa: CASSFSGPAYEQYF
d_call: TRBD1; j_call: TRBJ2-7; clone_size: once; v_call: TRBV6-5; cdr3_nt: TGTGCCAGCAGCACCGACAGGGAAATTTTCGAGCAGTACTTC; cdr3_aa: CASSTDREIFEQYF
d_call: TRBD1; j_call: TRBJ2-7; clone_size: .; v_call: TRBV2; cdr3_nt: TGTGCCAGCAGGCCCGGGACAGGGCGCCCTTCCCCCTACGAGCAGTACTTC; cdr3_aa: CASRPGTGRPSPYEQYF
d_call: .; j_call: TRBJ2-5; clone_size: .; v_call: TRBV11-1; cdr3_nt: TGTGCCAGCAGCTTCCTAGCGCGGAGCTTAACATGGGAGACCCAGTACTTC; cdr3_aa: CASSFLARSLTWETQYF
d_call: TRBD1; j_call: TRBJ2-7; clone_size: .; v_call: TRBV10-2; cdr3_nt: TGCGCCTCGGGACAGGGACCCTACGAGCAGTACTTC; cdr3_aa: CASGQGPYEQYF
d_call: .; j_call: TRBJ2-2; clone_size: .; v_call: TRBV30; cdr3_nt: TGTGCCTGGAGAGGTGAGACGAACACCGGGGAGCTGTTTTTT; cdr3_aa: CAWRGETNTGELFF
d_call: .; j_call: TRBJ2-7; clone_size: .; v_call: TRBV5-1; cdr3_nt: TGCGCCAGCAGAGAAAGCCCCCCGGACGGGACCTACGAGCAGTACTTC; cdr3_aa: CASRESPPDGTYEQYF
d_call: .; j_call: TRBJ1-6; clone_size: .; v_call: TRBV7-2; cdr3_nt: TGTGCCAGCAGCTTAGCACAGGGTTCACCCCTCCACTTT; cdr3_aa: CASSLAQGSPLHF
d_call: TRBD2; j_call: TRBJ2-1; clone_size: .; v_call: TRBV9; cdr3_nt: TGTGCCAGCAGCGTAGTGACTAGCGGGACCTACAATGAGCAGTTCTTC; cdr3_aa: CASSVVTSGTYNEQFF
d_call: TRBD1; j_call: TRBJ1-1; clone_size: .; v_call: TRBV5-1; cdr3_nt: TGCGCCAGCAGCTTCAGGACAGGGGGATTGATGAACACTGAAGCTTTCTTT; cdr3_aa: CASSFRTGGLMNTEAFF
d_call: .; j_call: TRBJ2-3; clone_size: .; v_call: TRBV28; cdr3_nt: TGTGCCAGCACGCGGGCCAGGGAGTACACAGATACGCAGTATTTT; cdr3_aa: CASTRAREYTDTQYF